This T cell receptor beta chain was observed in a study of identical twins. Study-level points and caveats: Invariant MAIT and iNKT cells are populations that could partly confound zero-insertion analyses. Abundant cord blood beta clonotypes carried fewer insertions; memory repertoires showed none.

This clonotype came up many times. Its antigen is unknown. After template switching added a universal primer site, the resulting cDNA carried unique molecular identifiers. TCRdb reprocessed the 5' RACE reads with MiXCR, giving one entry per CDR3 protein. The sample consists of 310,000 or so distinct CDR3 sequences, 8% to 9.5% of them appearing once. Germline CDR1 reads DFQATT; CDR2 reads SNEGSKA (reference sequence). J was trimmed by 0 bases and V by 6 bases; bases with no gene match: 2. This CDR3 is built from 14 residues. The same specimen was also included in a second study, on yellow fever vaccine responses in identical twins. That work contributes: Twins' vaccine T cell responses were reported to seem partly convergent and partly personalized.

Material: CD8+ T cells sorted from blood. The TCR originated in a woman aged 18-29 years in good health. The chain links TRBV20-1 to TRBJ2-1; 10 bases map to TRBD2. CDR3 coding DNA: TGCAGTGCAAAGCGGGAGGGCTCCTACAATGAGCAGTTCTTC. Protein sequence: CSAKREGSYNEQFF.